What follows is one TCR beta chain and its context. This entry is derived from a study of T-cell reconstitution after alpha-beta-depleted transplantation in children. Molecular barcoding with unique molecular identifiers was used for the TCRbeta library. TCRdb reprocessed the PCR reads with MiXCR, giving one entry per CDR3 protein. Here the sample spans 640,000 or so distinct CDR3 sequences, 16% being singletons. The CDR3 has 16 amino acids. The trim removed 4 bases at V and 0 bases at J, leaving 6 bases unmatched. The germline gives CDR1 SEHNR, CDR2 FQNEAQ (reference sequence). This receptor was taken from a human donor who donated a stem cell graft to a child with acute myeloid leukemia. The sample here was PBMCs from the stem cell graft donor, taken from the stem cell graft. The chain employs TRBV7-9 and TRBJ2-1; 7 bases are a match to TRBD1. The CDR3 protein is CASSSFRDSSYNEQFF. The DNA of the CDR3 is TGTGCCAGCAGCTCCTTCCGGGACAGCTCCTACAATGAGCAGTTCTTC.